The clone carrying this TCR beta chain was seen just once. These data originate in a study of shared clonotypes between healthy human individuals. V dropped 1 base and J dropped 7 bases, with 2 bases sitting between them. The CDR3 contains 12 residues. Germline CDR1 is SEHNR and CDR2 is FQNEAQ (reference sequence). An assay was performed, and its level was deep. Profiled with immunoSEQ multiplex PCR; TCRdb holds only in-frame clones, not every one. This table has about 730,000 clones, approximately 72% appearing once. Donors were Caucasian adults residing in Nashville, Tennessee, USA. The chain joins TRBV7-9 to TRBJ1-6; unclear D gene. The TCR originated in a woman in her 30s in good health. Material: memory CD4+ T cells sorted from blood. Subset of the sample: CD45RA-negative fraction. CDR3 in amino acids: CASSLGNSPLHF. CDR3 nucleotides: TGTGCCAGCAGCTTAGGGAATTCACCCCTCCACTTT.